This TCR beta chain appears in the sequencing data of a study of control samples from healthy donors and cancer patients (dated by TCRdb to the early 2020s). The library came from the immunoSEQ multiplex PCR assay. TCRdb stores this immuneACCESS table with in-frame sequences only. Part of the clones is absent; in the studies checked, under half of the shortfall reflects unresolved V genes, and no reason is known for the rest. The sample table records about 120,000 clones; more than 90% of these occur just once. About 5.5% of the sample is in the top ten clones. Trimming removed 3 bases from V and 2 bases from J, leaving 7 bases between the germline ends. CDR1 and CDR2 are drawn from the germline V gene: MNHNS, SASEGT. Including cysteine and phenylalanine, the CDR3 has 14 amino acids. CDR3 DNA is the only sequence kept; it has 42 bases, read in frame from the first base. As regards this clone: Its antigen specificity is not known. No qualities accompany the bases; no much larger clone lies one base away.

The chain is encoded by TRBV6-1 joined to TRBJ2-2; the D gene is perhaps TRBD2, on 6 matching bases. This sequence was found in a man younger than 35 in good health. The specimen sequenced was blood. CDR3 region: CASSERGNTGELFF. At the DNA level, the sequence is TGTGCCAGCAGTGAGCGGGGAAACACCGGGGAGCTGTTTTTT.